The 7 T cell receptor beta chains below all came from one sample that was sequenced in a study of cytomegalovirus exposure and HLA in healthy donors. The PCR had 60 Vbeta and 13 Jbeta primers. Only in-frame clones appear in the TCRdb table, and some are missing; sequencing was by immunoSEQ multiplex PCR. The sample gives about 97,000 clones, around a tenth of which show up once; 4.5% to 6% is in the top ten. Source material: PBMCs. The origin of the receptors is a man aged 45 to 65 in good health and CMV-seropositive.

Only a few counts were recorded for this clone. V and J are TRBV28 and TRBJ2-6, with TRBD1 identical over 7 bases. CDR3 length: 16 residues. The J segment lost 2 bases and the V segment lost 2 bases, leaving 3 bases of the junction unmatched. Germline CDR1 is MDHEN and CDR2 is SYDVKM. DNA for the CDR3: TGTGCCAGCAGTTTAGCTCAGGGGGCTGGGGCCAACGTCCTGACTTTC. This gives the protein CASSLAQGAGANVLTF.

A few counts support this clone. The chain couples TRBV10-3 to TRBJ2-7; 8 nucleotides match TRBD1. The trim removed 4 bases at V and 3 bases at J, leaving 2 bases unmatched. This CDR3 has 13 residues. From germline, CDR1 is ENHRY and CDR2 SYGVKD. As DNA, the CDR3 is TGTGCCATCAGTGTACAGGGGGACTACGAGCAGTACTTC. Its translation is CAISVQGDYEQYF.

This clone was counted between two and nine times. This sequence joins TRBV4-3 and TRBJ2-1; 12 bases align to TRBD2. V trimming: 3 bases; J trimming: 8 bases; junction bases outside the gene matches: 8. Germline V CDR1 and CDR2: LGHNA, YSLEER. This CDR3 is 16 amino acids long. CDR3 amino acids: CASSQATSGSAYEQFF. DNA for the CDR3: TGCGCCAGCAGCCAGGCGACTAGCGGGAGTGCGTATGAGCAGTTCTTC.

To note about this clone: Here the CDR3 omits its conserved ending phenylalanine or tryptophan, so a read error is the likely source. The DNA is left out, because the CDR3 cannot be placed on it with certainty; the CDR3 is given as TCRdb lists it. The V call is TRBV4-3, the J call TRBJ1-6; the table's D call of TRBD1 was not tested on the DNA. Both ends counted, the CDR3 spans 13 residues. Germline CDR1 and CDR2: LGHNA and YSLEER. The CDR3 is CASRTTIGDRRLI.

This clone was counted only a few times. This sequence joins TRBV7-3 and TRBJ2-1, with 14 bases lining up with TRBD2. CDR3 size: 15 residues. Germline CDR1 and CDR2: SGHTA and FQGTGA. V gave up 4 bases and J gave up 10 bases; unmatched junction bases: 6. The CDR3 protein is CASSSGGLAGGEQFF. CDR3 DNA sequence: TGTGCCAGCAGCTCGGGAGGACTAGCGGGAGGCGAGCAGTTCTTC. Complete variable domain (other parts from reference TRBV7-3 and TRBJ2-1): GAGVSQTPSNKVTEKGKYVELRCDPISGHTALYWYRQSLGQGPEFLIYFQGTGAADDSGLPNDRFFAVRPEGSVSTLKIQRTERGDSAVYLCASSSGGLAGGEQFFGPGTRLTVL.

This clone was picked up a small number of times. The chain combines TRBV5-4 with TRBJ2-7; 8 nucleotides align to TRBD2. Germline assignment: CDR1 SGHNT and CDR2 YYREEE (reference sequence). The CDR3 extends over 15 amino acids. Losses at the gene ends were 4 bases for V and 2 bases for J; bases not matched to a gene: 8. The chain's CDR3 is CASSLPAGAPYEQYF. DNA for the CDR3: TGTGCCAGCAGCCTACCAGCGGGGGCCCCCTACGAGCAGTACTTC.

This clone was detected only a few times. Other DNA sequences in this specimen translate into the identical CDR3. The chain recombines TRBV5-1 with TRBJ2-7; a weak D match, TRBD2 (5 bases). The CDR3 length is 16 residues. Germline loops: CDR1 SGHRS, CDR2 YFSETQ. V lost 0 bases and J 3 bases, leaving 16 bases between the germline ends. In DNA form, the CDR3 reads TGCGCCAGCAGCTTGGCCGATGTCCCGGGAATCTACGAGCAGTACTTC. It specifies CASSLADVPGIYEQYF.